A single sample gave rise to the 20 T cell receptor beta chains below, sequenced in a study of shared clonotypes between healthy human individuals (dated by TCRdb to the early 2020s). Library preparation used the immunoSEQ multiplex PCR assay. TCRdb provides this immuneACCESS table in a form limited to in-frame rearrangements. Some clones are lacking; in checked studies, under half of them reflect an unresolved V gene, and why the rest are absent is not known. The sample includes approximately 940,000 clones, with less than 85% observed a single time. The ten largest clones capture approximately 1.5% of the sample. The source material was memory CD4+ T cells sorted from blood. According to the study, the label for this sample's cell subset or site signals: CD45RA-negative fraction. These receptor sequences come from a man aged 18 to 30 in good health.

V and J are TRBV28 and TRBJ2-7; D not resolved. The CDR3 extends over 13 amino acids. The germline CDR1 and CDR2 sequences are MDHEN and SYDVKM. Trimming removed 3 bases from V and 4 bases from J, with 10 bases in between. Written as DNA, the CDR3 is TGTGCCAGCAGTTTTAGGCCGATATACGAGCAGTACTTC. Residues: CASSFRPIYEQYF.

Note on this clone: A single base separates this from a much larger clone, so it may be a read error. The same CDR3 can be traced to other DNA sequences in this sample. CDR3 amino acids: CASRGQGNQPQHF. CDR3 DNA: TGTGCCAGCAGGGGACAGGGGAATCAGCCCCAGCATTTT. The chain employs TRBV19 and TRBJ1-5; TRBD1 agrees at 10 bases. This CDR3 region has 13 residues. V gave up 9 bases and J gave up 4 bases; unmatched junction bases: 3. Looked up from germline, CDR1 is LNHDA and CDR2 is SQIVND (reference sequence).

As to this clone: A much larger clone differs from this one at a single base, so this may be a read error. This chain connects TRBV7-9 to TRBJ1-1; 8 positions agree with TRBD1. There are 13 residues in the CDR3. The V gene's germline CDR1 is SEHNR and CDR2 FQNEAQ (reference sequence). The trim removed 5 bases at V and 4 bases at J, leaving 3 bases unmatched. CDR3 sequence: CASSQTGGTEAFF. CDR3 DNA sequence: TGTGCCAGCAGCCAAACAGGGGGCACTGAAGCTTTCTTT.

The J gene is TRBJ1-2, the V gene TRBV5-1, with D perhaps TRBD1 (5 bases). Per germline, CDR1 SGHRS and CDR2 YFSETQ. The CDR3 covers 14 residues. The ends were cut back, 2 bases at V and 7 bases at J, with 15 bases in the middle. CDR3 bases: TGCGCCAGCAGCTTACTCCAGGGAACTCCTGGCTACACCTTC. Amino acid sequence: CASSLLQGTPGYTF.

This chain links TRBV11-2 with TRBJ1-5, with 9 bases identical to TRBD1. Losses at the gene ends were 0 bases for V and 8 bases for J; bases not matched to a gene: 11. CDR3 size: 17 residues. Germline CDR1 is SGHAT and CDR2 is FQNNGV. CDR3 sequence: CASSLDSWGQGKEPQHF. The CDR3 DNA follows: TGTGCCAGCAGCTTAGATTCTTGGGGACAGGGTAAGGAGCCCCAGCATTTT.

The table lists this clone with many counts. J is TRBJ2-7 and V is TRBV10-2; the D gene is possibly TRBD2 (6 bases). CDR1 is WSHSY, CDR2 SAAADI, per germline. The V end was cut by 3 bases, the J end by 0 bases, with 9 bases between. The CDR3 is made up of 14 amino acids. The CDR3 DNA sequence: TGCGCCAGCAGTGATTCGGGGGTCTCCTACGAGCAGTACTTC. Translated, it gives CASSDSGVSYEQYF.

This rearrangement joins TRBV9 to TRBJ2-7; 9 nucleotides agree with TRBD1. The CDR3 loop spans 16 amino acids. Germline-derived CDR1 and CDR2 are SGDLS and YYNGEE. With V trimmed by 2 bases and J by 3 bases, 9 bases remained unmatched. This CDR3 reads CASSVPKGTGSYEQYF. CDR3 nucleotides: TGTGCCAGCAGCGTCCCTAAGGGGACAGGGAGCTACGAGCAGTACTTC.

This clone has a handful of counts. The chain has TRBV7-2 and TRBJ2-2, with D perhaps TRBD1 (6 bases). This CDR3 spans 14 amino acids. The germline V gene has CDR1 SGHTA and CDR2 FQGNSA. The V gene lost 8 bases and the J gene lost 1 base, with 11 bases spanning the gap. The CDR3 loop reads CASSRQENTGELFF. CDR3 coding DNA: TGTGCCAGCTCGAGACAGGAGAACACCGGGGAGCTGTTTTTT.

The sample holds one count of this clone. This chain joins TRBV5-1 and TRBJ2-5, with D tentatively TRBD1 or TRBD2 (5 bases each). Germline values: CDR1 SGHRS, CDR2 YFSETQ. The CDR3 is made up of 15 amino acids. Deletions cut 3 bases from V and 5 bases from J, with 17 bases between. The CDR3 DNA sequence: TGCGCCAGCAGCTGGGGGAATACCAGACAGGAGACCCAGTACTTC. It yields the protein CASSWGNTRQETQYF.

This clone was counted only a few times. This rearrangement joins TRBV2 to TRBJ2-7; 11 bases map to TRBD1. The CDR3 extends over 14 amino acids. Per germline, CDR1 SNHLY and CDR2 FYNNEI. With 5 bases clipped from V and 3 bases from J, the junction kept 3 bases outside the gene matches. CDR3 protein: CASSPDRGLYEQYF. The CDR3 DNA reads TGTGCCAGCAGTCCGGACAGGGGGCTCTACGAGCAGTACTTC.

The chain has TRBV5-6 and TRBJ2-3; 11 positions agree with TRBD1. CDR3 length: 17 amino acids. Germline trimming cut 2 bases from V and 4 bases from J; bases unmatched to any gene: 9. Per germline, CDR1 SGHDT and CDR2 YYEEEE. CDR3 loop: CASSFLLTGQGADTQYF. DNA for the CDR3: TGTGCCAGCAGCTTCCTCTTAACGGGACAGGGGGCAGATACGCAGTATTTT.

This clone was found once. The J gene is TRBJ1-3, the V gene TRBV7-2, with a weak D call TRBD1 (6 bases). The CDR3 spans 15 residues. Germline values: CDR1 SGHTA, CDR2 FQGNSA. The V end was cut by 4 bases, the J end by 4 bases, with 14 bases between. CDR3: CASSSRGFAGNTIYF. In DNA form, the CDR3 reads TGTGCCAGCAGCTCCAGGGGTTTCGCAGGAAACACCATATATTTT.

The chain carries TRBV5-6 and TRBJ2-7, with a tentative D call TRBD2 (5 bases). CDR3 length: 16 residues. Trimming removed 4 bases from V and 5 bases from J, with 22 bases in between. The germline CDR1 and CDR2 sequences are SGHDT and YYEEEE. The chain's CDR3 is CASSAGMQLYMDEQYF. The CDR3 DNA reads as TGTGCCAGCAGCGCCGGGATGCAATTGTACATGGACGAGCAGTACTTC. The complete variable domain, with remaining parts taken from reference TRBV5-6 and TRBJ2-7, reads DAGVTQSPTHLIKTRGQQVTLRCSPKSGHDTVSWYQQALGQGPQFIFQYYEEEERQRGNFPDRFSGHQFPNYSSELNVNALLLGDSALYLCASSAGMQLYMDEQYFGPGTRLTVT.

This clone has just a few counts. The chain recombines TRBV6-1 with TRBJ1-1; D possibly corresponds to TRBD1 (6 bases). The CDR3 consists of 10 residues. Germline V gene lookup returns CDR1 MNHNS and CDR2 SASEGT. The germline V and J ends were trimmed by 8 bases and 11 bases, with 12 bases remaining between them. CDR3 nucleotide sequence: TGTGCCAGCTTAGACAGGACGGCTTTCTTT. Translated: CASLDRTAFF.

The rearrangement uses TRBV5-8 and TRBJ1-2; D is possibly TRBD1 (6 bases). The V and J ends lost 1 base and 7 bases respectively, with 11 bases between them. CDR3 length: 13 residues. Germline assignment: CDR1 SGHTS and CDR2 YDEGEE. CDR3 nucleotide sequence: TGTGCCAGCAGCTTGACGGGGGCGAGTGGCTACACCTTC. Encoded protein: CASSLTGASGYTF.

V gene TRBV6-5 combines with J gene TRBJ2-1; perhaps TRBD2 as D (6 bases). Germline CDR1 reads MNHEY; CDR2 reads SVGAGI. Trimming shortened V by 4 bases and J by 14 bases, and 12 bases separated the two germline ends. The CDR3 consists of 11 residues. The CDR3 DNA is TGTGCCAGCAGTTTCGGACTATTCGAGTTCTTC. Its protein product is CASSFGLFEFF.

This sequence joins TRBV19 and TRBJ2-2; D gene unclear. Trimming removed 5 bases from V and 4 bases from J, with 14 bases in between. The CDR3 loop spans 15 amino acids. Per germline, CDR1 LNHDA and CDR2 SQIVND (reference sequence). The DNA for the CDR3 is TGTGCCAGTAGTCCGACAAGTTTTTCCACCGGGGAGCTGTTTTTT. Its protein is CASSPTSFSTGELFF. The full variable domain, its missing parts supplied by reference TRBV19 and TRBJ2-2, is DGGITQSPKYLFRKEGQNVTLSCEQNLNHDAMYWYRQDPGQGLRLIYYSQIVNDFQKGDIAEGYSVSREKKESFPLTVTSAQKNPTAFYLCASSPTSFSTGELFFGEGSRLTVL.

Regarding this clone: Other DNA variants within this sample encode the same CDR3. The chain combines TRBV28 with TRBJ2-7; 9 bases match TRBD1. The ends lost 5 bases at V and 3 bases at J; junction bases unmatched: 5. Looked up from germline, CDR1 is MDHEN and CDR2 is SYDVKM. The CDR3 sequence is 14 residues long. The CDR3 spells CASSLPGQGYEQYF. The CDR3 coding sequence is TGTGCCAGCAGTCTCCCGGGACAGGGCTACGAGCAGTACTTC. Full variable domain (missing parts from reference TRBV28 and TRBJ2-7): DVKVTQSSRYLVKRTGEKVFLECVQDMDHENMFWYRQDPGLGLRLIYFSYDVKMKEKGDIPEGYSVSREKKERFSLILESASTNQTSMYLCASSLPGQGYEQYFGPGTRLTVT.

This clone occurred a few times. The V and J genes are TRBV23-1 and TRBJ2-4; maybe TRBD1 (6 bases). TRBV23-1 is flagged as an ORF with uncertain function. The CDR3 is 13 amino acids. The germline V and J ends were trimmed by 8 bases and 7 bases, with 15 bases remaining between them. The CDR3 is CASGRGHRNIQYF. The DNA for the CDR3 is TGCGCCAGCGGCCGGGGACATAGGAACATTCAGTACTTC.

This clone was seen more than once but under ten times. CDR3 sequence (DNA): TGCGCCAGCAGTGACGGGGCGATGAACACTGAAGCTTTCTTT. This gives the protein CASSDGAMNTEAFF. The chain is built from TRBV10-1 and TRBJ1-1; TRBD1 is a possible D gene (5 bases). The CDR3 contains 14 residues. Germline V lookup: CDR1 WNHNN, CDR2 SYGVQD (reference sequence). Deletions cut 3 bases from V and 0 bases from J, with 8 bases between.